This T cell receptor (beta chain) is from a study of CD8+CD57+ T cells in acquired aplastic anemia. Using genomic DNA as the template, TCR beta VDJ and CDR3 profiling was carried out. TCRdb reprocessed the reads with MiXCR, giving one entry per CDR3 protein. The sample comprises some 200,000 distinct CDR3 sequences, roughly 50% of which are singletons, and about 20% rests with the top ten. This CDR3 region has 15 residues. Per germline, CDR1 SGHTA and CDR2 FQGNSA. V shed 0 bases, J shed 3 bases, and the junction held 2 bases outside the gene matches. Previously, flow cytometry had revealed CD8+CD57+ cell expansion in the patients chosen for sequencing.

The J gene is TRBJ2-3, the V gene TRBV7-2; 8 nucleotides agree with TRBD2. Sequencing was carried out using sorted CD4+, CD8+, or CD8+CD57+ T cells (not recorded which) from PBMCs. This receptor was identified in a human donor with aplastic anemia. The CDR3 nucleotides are TGTGCCAGCAGCTTAGCGGCGGGGGGAACAGATACGCAGTATTTT. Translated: CASSLAAGGTDTQYF.